The 15 T cell receptor beta chains below were found in one sample sequenced in a study of CD4 T cell repertoires in COVID-19. Repertoires were generated with immunoSEQ multiplex PCR, while TCRdb's copy carries only in-frame clones and drops some. Altogether fewer than 100,000 clones are present, 83% being singletons, with the ten largest covering 0.45% to 0.6%. The sample was CD4+ T cells from peripheral blood, taken after recovery from COVID-19. The receptors were gathered from a human donor who had COVID-19.

This chain joins TRBV5-5 and TRBJ2-7, with D unclear. The CDR3 runs 15 residues. Trimming cost V 0 bases and J 4 bases, with 14 bases left between them. The germline V gene encodes CDR1 SGHKS and CDR2 YYEKEE (reference sequence). CDR3 nucleotides: TGTGCCAGCAGCTTGGGCGTAGGAGTACAGTACGAGCAGTACTTC. The encoded protein is CASSLGVGVQYEQYF.

This chain connects TRBV6-5 to TRBJ1-5; no clear D gene. The CDR3 has 15 amino acids. The V gene's germline CDR1 is MNHEY and CDR2 SVGAGI. The V gene lost 1 base and the J gene lost 1 base, with 8 bases spanning the gap. In nucleotides, the CDR3 is TGTGCCAGCAGTTACTACCCCGGGAGCAATCAGCCCCAGCATTTT. Amino acids: CASSYYPGSNQPQHF.

The V call is TRBV5-6, the J call TRBJ2-5, with 8 bases fitting TRBD1. Germline assignment: CDR1 SGHDT and CDR2 YYEEEE. V trimming: 4 bases; J trimming: 0 bases; junction bases outside the gene matches: 11. The CDR3 has 17 amino acids. The CDR3 spells CASSRYTGGTYQETQYF. The DNA for the CDR3 is TGTGCCAGCAGCAGATATACAGGGGGAACCTACCAAGAGACCCAGTACTTC. Drawing the rest from reference TRBV5-6 and TRBJ2-5, the complete variable domain is DAGVTQSPTHLIKTRGQQVTLRCSPKSGHDTVSWYQQALGQGPQFIFQYYEEEERQRGNFPDRFSGHQFPNYSSELNVNALLLGDSALYLCASSRYTGGTYQETQYFGPGTRLLVL.

This rearrangement joins TRBV3-1 (or the pseudogene TRBV3-2) to TRBJ1-1; a weak D match, TRBD1 (5 bases). The CDR3 runs to 15 residues. Germline CDR1 and CDR2: LGHDT and YNNKEL (reference sequence). Deletions cut 8 bases from V and 1 base from J, with 17 bases between. As DNA, the CDR3 is TGTGCCAGCCAAAGTCAGACGGGACCGAACACTGAAGCTTTCTTT. Protein: CASQSQTGPNTEAFF.

V and J are TRBV11-2 and TRBJ2-3; D might be TRBD1 or TRBD2, each matching 5 bases. This CDR3 comprises 15 residues. Germline CDR1 SGHAT, CDR2 FQNNGV. The ends were cut back, 6 bases at V and 6 bases at J, with 19 bases in the middle. The CDR3, as DNA: TGTGCCAGCAGTAGGCTTCCCTGGGGGTTGGATACGCAGTATTTT. Translated, it gives CASSRLPWGLDTQYF.

J is TRBJ1-5 and V is TRBV7-9; 11 positions match TRBD1. V trimming: 5 bases; J trimming: 4 bases; junction bases outside the gene matches: 13. CDR3 size: 18 residues. CDR1 SEHNR and CDR2 FQNEAQ come from the germline V gene (reference sequence). Written as DNA, the CDR3 is TGTGCCAGCAGCCCCGGGACAGGGGGTCGGGCTTCAAATCAGCCCCAGCATTTT. Translating it yields CASSPGTGGRASNQPQHF.

The V call is TRBV6-1, the J call TRBJ2-3; no clear D. V was trimmed by 3 bases and J by 2 bases, leaving 9 bases between them. This CDR3 is built from 14 residues. The germline CDR1 and CDR2 sequences are MNHNS and SASEGT. In DNA, the CDR3 is TGTGCCAGCAGTGAGAAAGGATTCACAGATACGCAGTATTTT. Residues: CASSEKGFTDTQYF.

The gene calls are TRBV19 and TRBJ1-5, with 7 nucleotides matching TRBD1. The CDR3 loop spans 15 amino acids. V gave up 2 bases and J gave up 4 bases; unmatched junction bases: 5. Germline CDR1 is LNHDA and CDR2 is SQIVND (reference sequence). The CDR3 is CASSIKGQTNQPQHF. The CDR3, as DNA: TGTGCCAGTAGTATAAAGGGACAGACTAATCAGCCCCAGCATTTT.

V and J are TRBV6-5 and TRBJ1-1; 9 nucleotides match TRBD1. Germline trimming cut 4 bases from V and 5 bases from J; bases unmatched to any gene: 5. The germline V gene encodes CDR1 MNHEY and CDR2 SVGAGI. The CDR3 length is 14 residues. CDR3 sequence: CASSLGQGGTEAFF. In nucleotides, the CDR3 is TGTGCCAGCAGTTTGGGACAGGGAGGGACTGAAGCTTTCTTT.

The chain recombines TRBV28 with TRBJ2-1; TRBD1 matches 10 bases. The trim removed 5 bases at V and 10 bases at J, leaving 11 bases unmatched. CDR1 and CDR2 from the germline V gene are MDHEN and SYDVKM. CDR3 size: 15 residues. CDR3 DNA: TGTGCCAGCAGTATCGGGACAGGGGACCTACGGGAGCAGTTCTTC. This encodes CASSIGTGDLREQFF.

The chain employs TRBV11-2 and TRBJ2-7, with 7 positions matching TRBD1. V shed 6 bases and J 9 bases; nucleotides not matched to a gene: 11. This CDR3 has 13 amino acids. Germline V gives CDR1 SGHAT, CDR2 FQNNGV. DNA of the CDR3: TGTGCCAGCAGTCCAACAGGGGCCCTAGGGCAGTACTTC. This translates into CASSPTGALGQYF.

The chain employs TRBV5-1 and TRBJ1-4, with D unresolved. Germline CDR1 reads SGHRS; CDR2 reads YFSETQ. Trimming took off 0 bases at V and 8 bases at J, with 17 bases between the two ends. This CDR3 contains 16 residues. This CDR3 is CASSLGRWAVDEKLFF. CDR3 nucleotides: TGCGCCAGCAGCTTGGGGAGGTGGGCAGTTGACGAAAAACTGTTTTTT.

The sample holds a few counts of this clone. Other DNA sequences in the same sample also yield this CDR3. The chain carries TRBV15 and TRBJ2-7; no clear D. The CDR3 is made up of 13 amino acids. V shed 0 bases and J shed 0 bases, with 3 bases lying between them. Germline V lookup: CDR1 LNHNV, CDR2 YYDKDF (reference sequence). The CDR3 region has the DNA TGTGCCACCAGCAGAGAGGACTCCTACGAGCAGTACTTC. Translated, it gives CATSREDSYEQYF.

J is TRBJ2-1 and V is TRBV20-1; D unclear. V was clipped by 5 bases and J by 4 bases, with 6 bases between them. The CDR3 length is 11 residues. From germline, CDR1 is DFQATT and CDR2 SNEGSKA (reference sequence). The CDR3 coding sequence is TGCAGTGCTCCCCAGTACAATGAGCAGTTCTTC. Its protein is CSAPQYNEQFF.

DNA of the CDR3: TGCGCCAGCAGCAAGGAGGGCAGAGCAACTAATGAAAAACTGTTTTTT. Protein: CASSKEGRATNEKLFF. The chain has TRBV4-1 and TRBJ1-4, with D hard to call. Germline V CDR1 and CDR2: MGHRA, YSYEKL. With 5 bases removed from V and 0 bases from J, the gap between germline ends came to 13 bases. This CDR3 comprises 16 residues.